This passage covers 9 T cell receptor beta chains from one sample sequenced in a study of cytomegalovirus exposure and HLA in healthy donors. The PCR had 60 Vbeta and 13 Jbeta primers. Repertoires were generated with immunoSEQ multiplex PCR, while TCRdb's copy carries only in-frame clones and drops some. Of roughly 100,000 clones in the sample, about 75% were seen once. Sequencing was done on a sample of PBMCs. These TCRs come from a male donor in good health and CMV-seropositive.

This clone was recorded once. The chain joins TRBV30 to TRBJ2-5, with 14 bases aligning to TRBD2. The assigned J gene may be wrong: the sequence end matches TRBJ2-7 better. Germline-derived CDR1 and CDR2 are GTSNPN and SVGIG (reference sequence). This CDR3 contains 14 residues. CDR3 region: CASEGLAGVDEQYF. In nucleotides, the CDR3 is TGTGCCTCAGAGGGACTAGCGGGAGTGGACGAGCAGTACTTC.

This clone showed up just once. The genes are TRBV11-2 and TRBJ2-1; tentative D call: TRBD2 (6 bases). CDR1 SGHAT and CDR2 FQNNGV come from the germline V gene. The CDR3 extends over 13 amino acids. V lost 0 bases, J lost 15 bases, and 15 bases lay in between. DNA for the CDR3: TGTGCCAGCAGCTTAGAGATAGTAGCGGAAGGGTTCTTC. Protein product: CASSLEIVAEGFF. The variable domain in full, with the rest retrieved from reference TRBV11-2 and TRBJ2-1, is EAGVAQSPRYKIIEKRQSVAFWCNPISGHATLYWYQQILGQGPKLLIQFQNNGVVDDSQLPKDRFSAERLKGVDSTLKIQPAKLEDSAVYLCASSLEIVAEGFFGPGTRLTVL.

V usage is TRBV6-5 and J usage is TRBJ2-5; D is possibly TRBD2 (7 bases). This CDR3 comprises 15 residues. The germline gives CDR1 MNHEY, CDR2 SVGAGI. The germline V and J ends were trimmed by 2 bases and 5 bases, with 15 bases remaining between them. The CDR3 loop is CASSYEGGVMETQYF. DNA of the CDR3: TGTGCCAGCAGTTACGAGGGGGGGGTAATGGAGACCCAGTACTTC.

As for this clone: The junction does not match germline at one end; this may be a read error. J is TRBJ2-5 and V is TRBV7-9, with 11 bases identical to TRBD2. The length of the CDR3 is 12 residues. Germline loops: CDR1 SEHNR, CDR2 FQNEAQ (reference sequence). The CDR3: CSSSRISGGEYF. CDR3 coding DNA: TGTTCCAGCAGCCGAATTAGCGGGGGGGAGTACTTC.

This chain uses TRBV5-1 with TRBJ2-7, with D unclear. The CDR3 covers 12 residues. The V end was cut by 1 base, the J end by 5 bases, with 7 bases between. Germline V gene data show CDR1 as SGHRS and CDR2 as YFSETQ. CDR3 DNA: TGCGCCAGCAGCTTGCCCGCGGACGAGCAGTACTTC. This translates into CASSLPADEQYF.

CDR3 in amino acids: CASSPDRRYTEAFF. The CDR3 DNA sequence: TGTGCCAGCAGCCCGGACAGGCGGTACACTGAAGCTTTCTTT. The chain is built from TRBV7-9 and TRBJ1-1; 7 bases are shared with TRBD1. V was pared by 5 bases and J by 3 bases, with 6 bases of the junction left unmatched. This CDR3 is 14 amino acids long. Germline lookup yields CDR1 SEHNR and CDR2 FQNEAQ (reference sequence).

The chain links TRBV28 to TRBJ2-3; TRBD2 is a possible D gene (7 bases). The CDR3 contains 15 residues. CDR1 and CDR2 from the germline V gene are MDHEN and SYDVKM. The V end was cut by 3 bases, the J end by 2 bases, with 12 bases between. CDR3 loop: CASSLWGGATDTQYF. The CDR3 DNA is TGTGCCAGCAGTTTGTGGGGGGGGGCCACAGATACGCAGTATTTT.

V is TRBV27 and J is TRBJ2-7; 12 bases are a match to TRBD2. CDR1 and CDR2 (germline): MNHEY, SMNVEV (reference sequence). CDR3 length equals 17 residues. With 0 bases clipped from V and 4 bases from J, the junction kept 7 bases outside the gene matches. Here the CDR3 reads CASSLSYPTSGSYEQYF. Written as DNA, the CDR3 is TGTGCCAGCAGTTTATCGTACCCGACTAGCGGGAGTTACGAGCAGTACTTC.

This chain uses TRBV27 with TRBJ2-7; 10 nucleotides align to TRBD1. This CDR3 spans 13 amino acids. Losses at the gene ends were 4 bases for V and 5 bases for J; bases not matched to a gene: 2. The germline gives CDR1 MNHEY, CDR2 SMNVEV (reference sequence). The CDR3: CASSWGQGNEQYF. For the CDR3, the DNA is TGTGCCAGCAGTTGGGGACAGGGGAACGAGCAGTACTTC.